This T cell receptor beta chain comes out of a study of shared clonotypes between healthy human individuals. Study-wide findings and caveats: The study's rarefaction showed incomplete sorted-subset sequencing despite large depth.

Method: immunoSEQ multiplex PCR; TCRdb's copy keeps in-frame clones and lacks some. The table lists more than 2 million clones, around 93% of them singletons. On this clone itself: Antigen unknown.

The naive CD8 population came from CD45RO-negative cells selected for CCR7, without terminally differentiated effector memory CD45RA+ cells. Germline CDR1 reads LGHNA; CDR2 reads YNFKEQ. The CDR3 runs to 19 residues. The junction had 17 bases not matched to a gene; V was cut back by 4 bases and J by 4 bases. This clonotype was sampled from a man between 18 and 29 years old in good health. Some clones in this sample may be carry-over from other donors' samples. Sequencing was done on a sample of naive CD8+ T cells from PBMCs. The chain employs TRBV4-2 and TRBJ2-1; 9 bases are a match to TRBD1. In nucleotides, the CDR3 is TGTGCCAGCAGCCTCCGATCCCCCGGGACAGGGATGGGATACAATGAGCAGTTCTTC. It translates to CASSLRSPGTGMGYNEQFF.